This T cell receptor (beta chain) was recovered during a study of cytomegalovirus exposure and HLA in healthy donors. It was with 60 Vbeta and 13 Jbeta primers that the PCR ran. Sequencing was performed with immunoSEQ multiplex PCR; in TCRdb, only in-frame clones are kept and a portion is missing. The data contain fewer than 150,000 clones, 73% of them singletons. Points on this clone: What it binds is not known. Other DNA variants within this sample encode the same CDR3.

CDR3 size: 16 residues. Trimming cost V 4 bases and J 2 bases; bases outside gene matches: 3. The germline CDR1 and CDR2 sequences are SGHRS and YFSETQ. The donors, nominally healthy at sampling, likely had unrecorded immune exposures. Points from the study as a whole: Later on, analysis showed that most CMV-associated TCR beta chains appeared to be HLA-restricted. Indistinguishable V segments, including TRBV6-2 and TRBV6-3, were excluded.

The sample taken for sequencing was PBMCs. The chain links TRBV5-1 to TRBJ2-5; TRBD2 agrees at 15 bases. The clonotype originates from a human donor in good health. The CDR3 reads CASSLGLAGGQETQYF. The CDR3 DNA is TGCGCCAGCAGCCTAGGACTAGCGGGGGGGCAAGAGACCCAGTACTTC.